This paragraph covers one T cell receptor (beta chain) sequence. The antigen is unknown. The data belong to a study of identical twins. Points from the study as a whole: The models gave estimates that fell short of the out-of-frame TCR alpha sharing seen in monozygotic twins.

TCRdb independently ran MiXCR on the 5' RACE reads; one entry per CDR3 protein. The sample contains about 660,000 distinct CDR3 sequences, 8.5% to 9.5% of which appear only once. Losses at the gene ends were 8 bases for V and 4 bases for J; bases not matched to a gene: 13. The CDR3 runs to 15 residues. From germline, CDR1 is SEHNR and CDR2 FQNEAQ (reference sequence). These data also formed part of another study, on yellow fever vaccine responses in identical twins.

Material: PBMCs. The chain has TRBV7-9 and TRBJ2-7, with 8 bases matching TRBD2. The clonotype comes from a woman aged 18-30 years in good health. The CDR3 DNA reads TGTGCCAGCTTCGGAGCGGGAGCACGGCCTTACGAGCAGTACTTC. Protein sequence: CASFGAGARPYEQYF.